This TCR beta chain comes out of a study of immune evolution from preneoplasia to lung adenocarcinoma. Sequencing used immunoSEQ multiplex PCR; TCRdb keeps in-frame clones, though not all of them. The sample records roughly 2,200 clones, roughly 75% being singletons. Each case's diagnosis was confirmed by two pathologists on H&E. This receptor was identified in a person in their sixties or seventies with lung adenocarcinoma. Sequencing was carried out using FFPE normal lung tissue adjacent to the tumor.

CDR3 nucleotides: TGTGCCAGCAGCTTAAATAGCGGGAGGACAGATACGCAGTATTTT. This gives the protein CASSLNSGRTDTQYF. The rearrangement uses TRBV7-3 and TRBJ2-3; 10 nucleotides line up with TRBD2. V dropped 1 base and J dropped 3; count of bases not matched to a gene: 1. The germline V gene has CDR1 SGHTA and CDR2 FQGTGA. CDR3 size: 15 residues.